The next 7 T cell receptor beta chains were all read from a single sample in a study of T cells after yellow fever vaccination. TCRdb re-derived calls from the 5' RACE reads in MiXCR, one entry per CDR3 protein. The table has around 530,000 distinct CDR3 sequences, about 17% seen once. Sample: PBMCs, taken less than 6 days after the first yellow fever vaccination. Every receptor here comes from a man in his late teens or twenties who received the YFV17D yellow fever vaccine.

The J gene is TRBJ2-3, the V gene TRBV23-1; the D is unclear. TRBV23-1 is given ORF status, its function remaining uncertain. The CDR3 length is 12 residues. The V end lost 10 bases, the J end lost 2 bases, and 10 bases lay between the germline ends. The CDR3 region has the DNA TGCGCCACCAACCCCCACACAGATACGCAGTATTTT. Its translation: CATNPHTDTQYF.

This rearrangement joins TRBV7-9 to TRBJ1-1; 8 bases agree with TRBD1. Germline CDR1 is SEHNR and CDR2 is FQNEAQ (reference sequence). This CDR3 spans 13 amino acids. With 4 bases clipped from V and 11 bases from J, the junction kept 9 bases outside the gene matches. The CDR3 DNA reads as TGTGCCAGCAGCTACCTCGGACAGGGTTTTGCTTTCTTT. Protein: CASSYLGQGFAFF.

The V call is TRBV5-1, the J call TRBJ2-5; D perhaps matches TRBD1 (6 bases). Trimming removed 7 bases from V and 3 bases from J, with 13 bases in between. The CDR3 covers 13 residues. CDR1 is SGHRS and CDR2 is YFSETQ in the germline V gene. The CDR3, as DNA: TGCGCCAGCGCACAGGGTTTAGAAGAGACCCAGTACTTC. Its protein is CASAQGLEETQYF.

In this sample, this clonotype turned up a few times. The rearrangement uses TRBV27 and TRBJ1-2; no firm D call. CDR1 MNHEY and CDR2 SMNVEV come from the germline V gene (reference sequence). The CDR3 totals 14 residues. Trimming left V 5 bases short and J 3 bases short, with 13 bases between. The CDR3 DNA follows: TGTGCCAGCAGTCCCCCGGGCAGATACTATGGCTACACCTTC. Amino acids: CASSPPGRYYGYTF.

The sample holds many counts of this clonotype. This chain links TRBV20-1 with TRBJ2-2; tentatively, D is TRBD2 (6 bases). CDR1 and CDR2 (germline): DFQATT, SNEGSKA (reference sequence). The V and J ends lost 4 bases and 1 base respectively, with 13 bases between them. This CDR3 has 15 amino acids. The CDR3 reads CSANGGRGNTGELFF. DNA for the CDR3: TGCAGTGCTAACGGCGGGCGGGGGAACACCGGGGAGCTGTTTTTT.

There are a few counts of this clonotype. V gene TRBV27 combines with J gene TRBJ1-1, with D possibly matching TRBD1 (5 bases). Trimming pared 2 bases from V and 0 bases from J, leaving 10 bases between. The germline CDR1 and CDR2 sequences are MNHEY and SMNVEV (reference sequence). The CDR3 extends over 15 amino acids. The DNA of the CDR3 is TGTGCCAGCAGTTTAAGTAAAGGGGTGAACACTGAAGCTTTCTTT. This encodes CASSLSKGVNTEAFF.

The CDR3 coding sequence is TGTGCCAGCAGTTACCGGCAGTTGAACACCGGGGAGCTGTTTTTT. As protein: CASSYRQLNTGELFF. The chain combines TRBV6-2 or TRBV6-3 with TRBJ2-2; D is uncertain. Looked up from germline, CDR1 is MNHEY and CDR2 is SVGEGT. The V and J ends lost 2 bases and 1 base respectively, with 8 bases between them. The CDR3 is made up of 15 amino acids.